The T cell receptor (beta chain) under discussion was sequenced for a study of glioma-infiltrating T cells after dendritic cell vaccination (dated by TCRdb to about 2016). In terms of the full investigation: A cohort of 15 glioblastoma patients from Phase I and II dendritic cell vaccination trials was included, of whom 9 were newly diagnosed and 6 had recurrent disease. Patients received autologous tumor lysate-pulsed dendritic cell vaccination between about 2003 and 2012. The vaccine consisted of monocyte-derived dendritic cells cultured less than 9 days with IL-4 and GM-CSF, then pulsed overnight with autologous tumor lysate. Each patient was given three intradermal dendritic cell vaccine injections, spaced two weeks apart, in the arm below the axilla. In glioblastoma patients vaccinated with dendritic cells, deep sequencing of TCR beta CDR3 regions served to measure tumor-infiltrating lymphocyte content and to compare repertoires between tumor and blood. TCR sequencing metrics, including TIL content and tumor-blood repertoire overlap, were correlated with survival after dendritic cell vaccination.

Using the immunoSEQ assay, TCRB CDR3 regions were amplified from roughly 2 micrograms of genomic DNA, or from all available DNA when less than that was on hand. Multiplex PCR used 60 forward primers for TCR V beta segments and 13 reverse primers for J beta segments. Synthetic control templates were spiked into each sample at limiting dilution to estimate reads per starting template. The Illumina HiSeq System generated sequencing reads of 87 bp. The paper's data handling went like this. PCR and sequencing errors were removed by a nearest neighbor algorithm that merged closely related sequences. TCR overlap was measured as the percentage of unique tumor TCR beta sequences that were also present in the peripheral blood of the same patient. TCRdb limited this immuneACCESS table to in-frame rearrangements with V and J called. A share of clones is missing; checked studies link under half to unresolved V genes, and the rest is unexplained. Clone size and V and J calls were adopted from that table, with D and trimming inferred from the DNA. A total of about 76,000 clones appear in this sample, around 90% of them only once. Approximately 2.2% of the sample goes to the ten largest clones.

The time point label for this specimen denotes: after dendritic cell vaccination, including at tumor progression/relapse. Patients were selected for having adequate residual fresh-frozen tumor tissue and more than two years of available survival data. Molecular status otherwise varied across the glioblastoma patients, but none of them carried an isocitrate dehydrogenase mutation. PBMC were collected before vaccination, two weeks after the third vaccination, and at tumor progression when it occurred. The Qiagen DNeasy Blood extraction Kit was used for extraction of genomic DNA. To note about this clone: It has no known antigen specificity. One base away there is no much larger clone; base qualities are not given.

CDR1 and CDR2 were assigned from the germline V gene (reference sequence) as SEHNR and FQNEAQ. V is clipped by 8 bases and J by 1 base, and the sequence between their germline boundaries is 11 bases long. From the cysteine up to the phenylalanine, the CDR3 has a length of 13 residues. The retained sequence is limited to the CDR3, 39 bases, with the frame set at the first base. Beyond this particular receptor, the publication reports: The response model built on TCR overlap across three groups was characterized as speculative, with prospective validation still needed. After dendritic cell vaccination, a higher estimated pretreatment TIL content predicted longer time to progression and overall survival. TCR clonality showed no direct relationship with survival, which suggests that a diverse polyclonal response may matter. The cohort was small and heterogeneous, and full blood and tumor sets were available for few patients, with initial-recurrent tumor pairs available for even fewer patients.

The rearranged chain carries TRBV7-9 and TRBJ1-1; the D gene lacks a confident call. Sequenced here: blood, sampled after dendritic cell vaccination. The clonotype originates from a human donor with glioblastoma. The DNA reads TGTGCCAGCGTTGAGCAGGCGAACACTGAAGCTTTCTTT. It translates as CASVEQANTEAFF.